A selection of T cell receptor beta chains follows, all from one sample in a study of T-cell memory formation after mild COVID-19. Using its own MiXCR run on the 5' RACE reads, TCRdb lists one record per CDR3 protein. The sample yields around 250,000 distinct CDR3 sequences, more than 8% seen once. The specimen was PBMCs or a T cell subset sorted from them (not recorded which). These receptors came from a man younger than 30 who had mild COVID-19 (a few samples of this study predate the infection). Cell type and time point are not known. Both conserved end residues are part of each CDR3. Fields, in order: J gene, V gene, CDR3 protein.

TRBJ2-2	TRBV7-2	CASSLDATATELFF
TRBJ2-3	TRBV6-1	CASSSTGGRATDTQYF
TRBJ2-1	TRBV5-1	CASRGGQVEQFF
TRBJ2-3	TRBV11-1	CASSLGDPDTQYF
TRBJ2-5	TRBV7-9	CASSFPGFSETQYF
TRBJ2-7	TRBV15	CATSRGTSSYEQYF
TRBJ1-4	TRBV4-3	CASSQQETNEKLFF
TRBJ1-3	TRBV7-2	CASSFATSGNTIYF
TRBJ1-5	TRBV20-1	CSARNRNQPQHF
TRBJ1-5	TRBV7-2	CATTMTGVGSIQPQHF
TRBJ2-5	TRBV3-1	CASSYGQAETQYF
TRBJ2-5	TRBV7-2	CASSLGLTSERTQYF
TRBJ2-3	TRBV12-3/TRBV12-4	CASSHGQGKDTQYF
TRBJ1-2	TRBV7-2	CASSLGGDRGSGYTF
TRBJ2-1	TRBV10-2	CASSAGYVEQFF
TRBJ2-5	TRBV2	CASDSVGAKETQYF
TRBJ1-4	TRBV9	CASSVRADNEKLFF
TRBJ2-2	TRBV20-1	CSARDLGGRRGTGELFF
TRBJ2-3	TRBV20-1	CSAKKGSAGGNTQYF
TRBJ1-5	TRBV12-5	CASGFRGPNQPQHF
TRBJ2-5	TRBV6-6	CASRTPDRGETQYF
TRBJ2-3	TRBV20-1	CSAREPQGGTSGGRDTQYF
TRBJ2-2	TRBV12-3/TRBV12-4	CASGRAGNTGELFF
TRBJ2-3	TRBV15	CATSVDLDTQYF
TRBJ1-2	TRBV4-3	CASSQEGQGSYGYTF
TRBJ2-3	TRBV2	CASREAGSDTQYF
TRBJ2-1	TRBV20-1	CSASTRGEQFF
TRBJ1-2	TRBV12-3/TRBV12-4	CASSGQAGYGYTF
TRBJ2-2	TRBV18	CASRGQGDTGELFF
TRBJ2-3	TRBV5-1	CASSLLAGRNTDTQYF
TRBJ2-1	TRBV5-1	CASSSGTFSSYNEQFF
TRBJ2-2	TRBV7-2	CASSLSSGGTGELFF
TRBJ2-1	TRBV20-1	CSGAELAGGINEQFF
TRBJ2-7	TRBV6-2/TRBV6-3	CASSYPTMTTGQYF
TRBJ2-2	TRBV5-1	CASSAGTGDTGELFF
TRBJ1-5	TRBV7-6	CASSFHSNQPQHF
TRBJ2-2	TRBV7-9	CASSLDGELFF
TRBJ1-6	TRBV5-6	CASSLQGLSYNSPLHF
TRBJ2-3	TRBV18	CASSPRRDEDTQYF
TRBJ2-6	TRBV15	CATSRDTAAGANVLTF
TRBJ1-2	TRBV5-5	CASSLGWAYGYTF
TRBJ2-1	TRBV15	CATSREGQVEQFF
TRBJ1-5	TRBV4-3	CASSQEYWGNQPQHF
TRBJ2-4	TRBV9	CASSAGTSGGLAKNIQYF
TRBJ1-4	TRBV6-4	CASSVNRGEKLFF
TRBJ2-3	TRBV7-2	CASSFTGTSGGTDTQYF
TRBJ1-2	TRBV4-1	CASSRVLDPTGSYTF
TRBJ2-3	TRBV20-1	CSAREADGGPTLITDTQYF
TRBJ2-5	TRBV20-1	CSAQGTSGTQETQYF
TRBJ2-7	TRBV7-2	CASSLSRTAYEQYF
TRBJ1-2	TRBV10-3	CAISEDRGYGYTF
TRBJ2-1	TRBV20-1	CSANRQLEQFF
TRBJ2-2	TRBV3-1	CASSQPAGQTTGELFF